This entry describes one T cell receptor beta chain. Its antigen is not known. This entry comes from a study of T cell responses to AZD1222 COVID-19 vaccine. CDR3 length: 16 residues. Trimming shortened V by 5 bases and J by 0 bases, and 14 bases separated the two germline ends. CDR1 is SGHNT and CDR2 is YENEEA in the germline V gene. Findings and caveats of the study: Females made up more of the donors, who were largely white British, and clonal diversity may have come out too low. Close to half of spike-specific TCRs reportedly recognize unmutated variant regions.

Assay: immunoSEQ multiplex PCR; the TCRdb copy retains only in-frame clones and omits some. The sample holds 120,000 or so clones, 91% seen once. This clonotype was obtained from an adult in good health. The sequenced sample was peripheral blood, obtained on day 0 of AZD1222 vaccination. The rearrangement joins TRBV11-3 to TRBJ2-1, with unresolved D. CDR3 sequence: CASSPGSLNSYNEQFF. The CDR3 DNA is TGTGCCAGCAGCCCCGGCAGTTTGAACTCCTACAATGAGCAGTTCTTC.